The 8 T cell receptor beta chains presented below share a single source sample, sequenced in a study of Ad26.COV2.S vaccination and SARS-CoV-2 variants. Assay used: immunoSEQ multiplex PCR; TCRdb lists only in-frame clones, some missing. The sample includes some 340,000 clones, about 86% of them seen just once. The sample's treatment: some 20 received Ad26.COV2.S at low or high dose, single or two shots; several received placebo; per-sample allocation not given. Specimens were obtained on day 63 following the first vaccine or placebo injection. The source material was peripheral blood, sampled in a trial of Ad26.COV2.S vaccine versus placebo. These receptors were taken from a person between 18 and 60 years old who received the Ad26.COV2.S COVID-19 vaccine or a placebo.

The chain joins TRBV7-9 to TRBJ2-7; D is undetermined. V gave up 5 bases and J gave up 2 bases, with 16 bases separating them. CDR1 and CDR2 from the germline V gene are SEHNR and FQNEAQ (reference sequence). The CDR3 is made up of 15 amino acids. DNA for the CDR3: TGTGCCAGCAGCCCTAGGTCTGTGGGTACCTACGAGCAGTACTTC. It is translated as CASSPRSVGTYEQYF.

V and J are TRBV11-3 and TRBJ2-5; 9 nucleotides align to TRBD2. The CDR3 totals 13 residues. Trimming cost V 5 bases and J 5 bases; bases outside gene matches: 3. Per germline, CDR1 SGHNT and CDR2 YENEEA. The CDR3 loop is CASSPGTSETQYF. In DNA, the CDR3 is TGTGCCAGCAGCCCCGGGACTAGCGAGACCCAGTACTTC.

This chain's CDR3 is CASSPGGQSTDTQYF. The DNA for the CDR3 is TGCGCCAGCAGCCCGGGGGGGCAGAGCACAGATACGCAGTATTTT. The rearrangement links TRBV5-1 to TRBJ2-3, with 8 positions matching TRBD2. The germline CDR1 and CDR2 sequences are SGHRS and YFSETQ. The V gene end was trimmed by 4 bases and the J gene end by 0 bases; junction bases not matched to a gene: 4. This CDR3 is 15 amino acids long.

The CDR3 reads CASGRYGTGVGNTIYF. The CDR3 DNA follows: TGTGCCAGCGGACGATACGGGACAGGGGTCGGAAACACCATATATTTT. V and J are TRBV5-4 and TRBJ1-3, with 10 bases lining up with TRBD1. The ends lost 7 bases at V and 4 bases at J; junction bases unmatched: 11. The CDR3 extends over 16 amino acids. Per germline, CDR1 SGHNT and CDR2 YYREEE (reference sequence).

The chain carries TRBV6-5 and TRBJ1-1; 7 bases match TRBD1. The CDR3 has 15 residues. Germline assignment: CDR1 MNHEY and CDR2 SVGAGI. With 6 bases clipped from V and 0 bases from J, the junction kept 7 bases outside the gene matches. CDR3 protein: CASRLLTGLNTEAFF. The CDR3 DNA sequence: TGTGCCAGCAGACTACTGACAGGGTTGAACACTGAAGCTTTCTTT.

The genes are TRBV5-1 and TRBJ2-1; 7 nucleotides line up with TRBD1. J gave up 6 bases and V 3 bases, and 9 bases lay outside the gene matches. The germline V gene has CDR1 SGHRS and CDR2 YFSETQ. CDR3 length: 15 residues. Written as DNA, the CDR3 is TGCGCCAGCAGCTACCGACAGGGTCGGTCCAATGAGCAGTTCTTC. It specifies CASSYRQGRSNEQFF. The whole variable domain, filled in from reference TRBV5-1 and TRBJ2-1, reads KAGVTQTPRYLIKTRGQQVTLSCSPISGHRSVSWYQQTPGQGLQFLFEYFSETQRNKGNFPGRFSGRQFSNSRSEMNVSTLELGDSALYLCASSYRQGRSNEQFFGPGTRLTVL.

The chain has TRBV30 and TRBJ2-1; the D gene is possibly TRBD1 (5 bases). Germline V gene sequence: CDR1 GTSNPN, CDR2 SVGIG (reference sequence). The CDR3 consists of 13 residues. Trimming took off 0 bases at V and 3 bases at J, with 6 bases between the two ends. The CDR3 sequence is CAWSVQVYNEQFF. The CDR3 DNA is TGTGCCTGGAGTGTACAGGTCTACAATGAGCAGTTCTTC.

The chain has TRBV4-1 and TRBJ2-5; 15 bases are a match to TRBD2. Germline assignment: CDR1 MGHRA and CDR2 YSYEKL. The trim removed 4 bases at V and 2 bases at J, leaving 2 bases unmatched. CDR3 length equals 16 residues. The CDR3 is CASSLGLAGGQETQYF. Written as DNA, the CDR3 is TGCGCCAGCAGCCTCGGACTAGCGGGGGGGCAAGAGACCCAGTACTTC.